One and the same sample provided the 23 T cell receptor beta chains below, sequenced in a study of blood T cell repertoires in COVID-19. The repertoire was sequenced with immunoSEQ multiplex PCR; TCRdb's copy has only in-frame clones and lacks some. Of 130,000 to 150,000 clones detected, roughly 80% appear once; the ten largest clones hold 35% to 40%. The specimen sequenced was peripheral blood. The receptor set was obtained from a human donor in a cohort sampled during active COVID-19.

The V and J genes are TRBV6-5 and TRBJ1-5, with 8 bases that match TRBD1. CDR3 length equals 15 residues. Germline V gene data show CDR1 as MNHEY and CDR2 as SVGAGI. V shed 6 bases, J shed 5 bases, and the junction held 9 bases outside the gene matches. The CDR3: CASRPVQGAHQPQHF. The CDR3 nucleotides are TGTGCCAGCAGACCCGTTCAGGGGGCCCATCAGCCCCAGCATTTT.

The V gene is TRBV19, the J gene TRBJ1-1; 7 bases are shared with TRBD1. This CDR3 has 12 residues. Germline V gives CDR1 LNHDA, CDR2 SQIVND (reference sequence). Trimming at V came to 5 bases and at J to 7 bases, leaving 4 bases not matched to a gene. Here the CDR3 DNA reads TGTGCCAGTAGTCAACAGGGGATTGAAGCTTTCTTT. Protein sequence: CASSQQGIEAFF.

This chain uses TRBV24-1 with TRBJ1-6, with unresolved D. Trimming shortened V by 3 bases and J by 10 bases, and 6 bases separated the two germline ends. Per the germline V gene, CDR1 is KGHDR and CDR2 is SFDVKD. The CDR3 has 12 residues. CDR3 sequence (DNA): TGTGCCACCAGTGATCGGGGATCACCCCTCCACTTT. It specifies CATSDRGSPLHF.

The chain links TRBV28 to TRBJ1-5; D possibly corresponds to TRBD1 (6 bases). Per germline, CDR1 MDHEN and CDR2 SYDVKM. The CDR3 sequence is 16 residues long. Trimming took off 8 bases at V and 2 bases at J, with 19 bases between the two ends. CDR3 nucleotides: TGTGCCAGCGGCACCCGGCAGGGGTTTGGCAATCAGCCCCAGCATTTT. This sequence encodes CASGTRQGFGNQPQHF.

This clone was seen just once. The J gene is TRBJ2-2, the V gene TRBV7-9; possibly TRBD2 for D (7 bases). This CDR3 is built from 16 residues. The ends were cut back, 5 bases at V and 4 bases at J, with 17 bases in the middle. Germline loops: CDR1 SEHNR, CDR2 FQNEAQ (reference sequence). The CDR3 region is CASSPSGGLGTGELFF. The CDR3 DNA reads as TGTGCCAGCAGCCCGTCCGGGGGGCTGGGCACCGGGGAGCTGTTTTTT. Full variable domain (rest looked up from reference TRBV7-9 and TRBJ2-2): DTGVSQNPRHKITKRGQNVTFRCDPISEHNRLYWYRQTLGQGPEFLTYFQNEAQLEKSRLLSDRFSAERPKGSFSTLEIQRTEQGDSAMYLCASSPSGGLGTGELFFGEGSRLTVL.

This clone was detected a few times. J is TRBJ1-3 and V is TRBV7-2; 7 bases fit TRBD1. The CDR3 has 16 residues. V shed 4 bases and J 0 bases; nucleotides not matched to a gene: 6. Germline CDR1 reads SGHTA; CDR2 reads FQGNSA. The CDR3, as DNA: TGTGCCAGCAGCTCTCCCCGACAGGGCTCTGGAAACACCATATATTTT. Translating gives CASSSPRQGSGNTIYF.

A remark on this clone: Given a much more abundant clone one base away, this may be a read error. V is TRBV13 and J is TRBJ2-1; 8 bases line up with TRBD2. This CDR3 spans 14 amino acids. V lost 0 bases and J lost 8; bases outside the gene matches: 3. Germline lookup yields CDR1 PRHDT and CDR2 FYEKMQ (reference sequence). CDR3 loop: CASSLGGGADEQFF. The CDR3 DNA is TGTGCCAGCAGCTTAGGCGGGGGGGCCGATGAGCAGTTCTTC. Full variable domain (missing parts from reference TRBV13 and TRBJ2-1): AAGVIQSPRHLIKEKRETATLKCYPIPRHDTVYWYQQGPGQDPQFLISFYEKMQSDKGSIPDRFSAQQFSDYHSELNMSSLELGDSALYFCASSLGGGADEQFFGPGTRLTVL.

This clone occurred a few times. The chain uses TRBV5-1 and TRBJ1-2; 12 bases agree with TRBD1. Germline V gives CDR1 SGHRS, CDR2 YFSETQ. V was pared by 2 bases and J by 6 bases, with 8 bases of the junction left unmatched. There are 16 residues in the CDR3. Written as DNA, the CDR3 is TGCGCCAGCAGCTTCCCCCGGGGACAGGGGGCGCATGGCTACACCTTC. It yields the protein CASSFPRGQGAHGYTF. Based on the CDR3 plus reference TRBV5-1 and TRBJ1-2, the full variable domain is KAGVTQTPRYLIKTRGQQVTLSCSPISGHRSVSWYQQTPGQGLQFLFEYFSETQRNKGNFPGRFSGRQFSNSRSEMNVSTLELGDSALYLCASSFPRGQGAHGYTFGSGTRLTVV.

This chain links TRBV19 with TRBJ1-4; D uncertain. The CDR3 has 14 amino acids. Germline loops: CDR1 LNHDA, CDR2 SQIVND (reference sequence). Trimming shortened V by 9 bases and J by 5 bases, and 16 bases separated the two germline ends. This CDR3 reads CASREGGSNEKLFF. CDR3 nucleotide sequence: TGTGCCAGCCGGGAGGGAGGTTCGAATGAAAAACTGTTTTTT. Full variable domain (missing parts from reference TRBV19 and TRBJ1-4): DGGITQSPKYLFRKEGQNVTLSCEQNLNHDAMYWYRQDPGQGLRLIYYSQIVNDFQKGDIAEGYSVSREKKESFPLTVTSAQKNPTAFYLCASREGGSNEKLFFGSGTQLSVL.

The chain joins TRBV30 to TRBJ2-7, with TRBD1 matching over 8 bases. The CDR3 extends over 15 amino acids. Germline V gene data show CDR1 as GTSNPN and CDR2 as SVGIG (reference sequence). V lost 2 bases, J lost 0 bases, and 6 bases stayed unmatched. The CDR3 nucleotides are TGTGCCTGGAGTTCCCCCGGGACAGGCTCCTACGAGCAGTACTTC. It specifies CAWSSPGTGSYEQYF.

CDR3 DNA: TGTGCCAGCAGCGGACTAGCGGGGCGAGGCACAGATACGCAGTATTTT. Translating gives CASSGLAGRGTDTQYF. The chain uses TRBV9 and TRBJ2-3; 11 bases map to TRBD2. The ends lost 3 bases at V and 1 base at J; junction bases unmatched: 4. Per the germline V gene, CDR1 is SGDLS and CDR2 is YYNGEE. The CDR3 is 16 residues long.

The chain is built from TRBV5-1 and TRBJ1-3, with D possibly matching TRBD1 (6 bases). Germline CDR1 is SGHRS and CDR2 is YFSETQ. Trimming left V 1 base short and J 4 bases short, with 18 bases between. The CDR3 has 17 residues. The CDR3 loop reads CASSLRTLGGAGNTIYF. The CDR3 DNA follows: TGCGCCAGCAGCTTGCGGACCTTAGGGGGAGCAGGAAACACCATATATTTT.

CDR3 DNA: TGCAGCGTCGGGACAACTAGCAATCAGCCCCAGCATTTT. It codes for CSVGTTSNQPQHF. The rearrangement joins TRBV29-1 to TRBJ1-5; D might be TRBD1 (6 bases). Trimming pared 6 bases from V and 0 bases from J, leaving 9 bases between. The germline CDR1 and CDR2 sequences are SQVTM and ANQGSEA. The CDR3 extends over 13 amino acids.

This clone showed up just once. The rearrangement links TRBV6-5 to TRBJ2-7; 11 bases fit TRBD1. The CDR3 has 15 amino acids. V lost 4 bases to trimming and J lost 7 bases; unmatched junction nucleotides: 9. Germline V gene data show CDR1 as MNHEY and CDR2 as SVGAGI. The CDR3 here is CASSSGTGGLWEQYF. For the CDR3, the DNA is TGTGCCAGCAGTTCCGGGACAGGGGGGCTTTGGGAGCAGTACTTC.

This clone was seen just once. V gene TRBV3-1 (or the pseudogene TRBV3-2) combines with J gene TRBJ2-7; tentative D call: TRBD1 (6 bases). V lost 4 bases to trimming and J lost 3 bases, with 10 bases between them. Germline assignment: CDR1 LGHDT and CDR2 YNNKEL (reference sequence). This CDR3 has 13 amino acids. The CDR3 DNA is TGTGCCAGCAGCCTCCGGACAGACTACGAGCAGTACTTC. This encodes CASSLRTDYEQYF.

The chain carries TRBV28 and TRBJ2-7; D remains unclear. This CDR3 is 11 amino acids long. V lost 2 bases to trimming and J lost 7 bases, with 6 bases between them. The germline CDR1 and CDR2 sequences are MDHEN and SYDVKM. This CDR3 is CASSLMREQYF. The CDR3 nucleotides are TGTGCCAGCAGTTTAATGAGAGAGCAGTACTTC.

This clone was detected a few times. The rearrangement uses TRBV6-5 and TRBJ2-7, with D perhaps matching TRBD2 (5 bases). The CDR3 consists of 13 residues. The V end was cut by 8 bases, the J end by 0 bases, with 11 bases between. Germline V CDR1 and CDR2: MNHEY, SVGAGI. As DNA, the CDR3 is TGTGCCAGCTCGGGGTACCTCTCCTACGAGCAGTACTTC. Translation gives CASSGYLSYEQYF.

This rearrangement joins TRBV9 to TRBJ1-3, with a weak D call TRBD1 (6 bases). From germline, CDR1 is SGDLS and CDR2 YYNGEE. V lost 4 bases, J lost 0 bases, and 17 bases lay in between. The CDR3 consists of 17 residues. The CDR3 here is CASSFFDQGSSGNTIYF. For the CDR3, the DNA is TGTGCCAGCAGCTTCTTTGATCAGGGGAGCTCTGGAAACACCATATATTTT.

This clone was detected a few times. In DNA form, the CDR3 reads TGTGCCAGCGAGTTCTCCTACGAGCAGTACTTC. This sequence encodes CASEFSYEQYF. This chain links TRBV6-5 with TRBJ2-7; D gene uncertain. Germline values: CDR1 MNHEY, CDR2 SVGAGI. The ends were cut back, 8 bases at V and 0 bases at J, with 5 bases in the middle. The CDR3 sequence is 11 residues long.

This clone is a singleton in its sample. The rearrangement uses TRBV7-2 and TRBJ1-2; 7 nucleotides line up with TRBD1. The junction had 2 bases not matched to a gene; V was cut back by 3 bases and J by 7 bases. The V gene's germline CDR1 is SGHTA and CDR2 FQGNSA. This CDR3 has 12 residues. For the CDR3, the DNA is TGTGCCAGCAGCTTCGACAGGGCTGGCTACACCTTC. Its protein is CASSFDRAGYTF.

The J gene is TRBJ2-3, the V gene TRBV24-1, with a tentative D call TRBD1 (6 bases). The CDR3 is 19 amino acids. Germline CDR1 is KGHDR and CDR2 is SFDVKD. Trimming removed 3 bases from V and 0 bases from J, with 21 bases in between. The CDR3 here is CATSDPRTEVDGSTDTQYF. The DNA of the CDR3 is TGTGCCACCAGTGATCCCAGGACAGAAGTGGACGGTAGCACAGATACGCAGTATTTT.

This chain links TRBV5-1 with TRBJ1-1; TRBD1 matches 7 bases. The junction had 2 bases not matched to a gene; V was cut back by 2 bases and J by 4 bases. The V gene's germline CDR1 is SGHRS and CDR2 YFSETQ. CDR3 length equals 13 residues. For the CDR3, the DNA is TGCGCCAGCAGCTTTACAGGGGTCACTGAAGCTTTCTTT. This encodes CASSFTGVTEAFF.

Written as DNA, the CDR3 is TGTGCCTGGAGTAGGGGAGGGACCTCCTACGAGCAGTACTTC. The encoded protein is CAWSRGGTSYEQYF. This chain uses TRBV30 with TRBJ2-7, with 7 bases matching TRBD2. This CDR3 is 14 amino acids long. Looked up from germline, CDR1 is GTSNPN and CDR2 is SVGIG (reference sequence). V was pared by 2 bases and J by 0 bases, with 4 bases of the junction left unmatched.